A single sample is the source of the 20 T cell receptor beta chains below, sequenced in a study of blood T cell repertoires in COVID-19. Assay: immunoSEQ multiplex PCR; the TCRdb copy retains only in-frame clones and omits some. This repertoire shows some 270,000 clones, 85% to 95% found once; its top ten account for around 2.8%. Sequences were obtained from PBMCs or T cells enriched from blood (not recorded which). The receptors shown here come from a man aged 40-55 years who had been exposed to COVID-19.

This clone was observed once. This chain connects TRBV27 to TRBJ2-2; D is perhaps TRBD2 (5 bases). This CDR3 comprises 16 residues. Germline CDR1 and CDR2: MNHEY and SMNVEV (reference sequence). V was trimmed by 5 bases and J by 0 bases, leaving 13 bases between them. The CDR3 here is CASSGDDYANTGELFF. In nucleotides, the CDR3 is TGTGCCAGCAGTGGTGATGACTACGCGAACACCGGGGAGCTGTTTTTT.

CDR3 nucleotide sequence: TGTGCCAGCTCAGACCTGACAGTTGGCACTAACTATGGCTACACCTTC. Translated, it gives CASSDLTVGTNYGYTF. The V gene is TRBV18, the J gene TRBJ1-2, with D possibly matching TRBD1 (5 bases). The length of the CDR3 is 16 residues. CDR1 is KGHSH, CDR2 LQKENI, per germline. Trimming took off 5 bases at V and 0 bases at J, with 16 bases between the two ends.

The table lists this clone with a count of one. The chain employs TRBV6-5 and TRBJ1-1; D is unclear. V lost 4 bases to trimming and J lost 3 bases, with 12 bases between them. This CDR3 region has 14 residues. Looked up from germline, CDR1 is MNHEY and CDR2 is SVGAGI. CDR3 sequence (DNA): TGTGCCAGCAGTTTGGTTGTGGAGTACACTGAAGCTTTCTTT. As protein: CASSLVVEYTEAFF.

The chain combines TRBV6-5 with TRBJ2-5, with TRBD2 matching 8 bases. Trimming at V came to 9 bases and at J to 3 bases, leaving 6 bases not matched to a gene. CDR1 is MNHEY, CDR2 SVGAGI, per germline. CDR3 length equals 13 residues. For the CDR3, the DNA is TGTGCCAGTCTTAGCGGGGCCGAAGAGACCCAGTACTTC. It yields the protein CASLSGAEETQYF.

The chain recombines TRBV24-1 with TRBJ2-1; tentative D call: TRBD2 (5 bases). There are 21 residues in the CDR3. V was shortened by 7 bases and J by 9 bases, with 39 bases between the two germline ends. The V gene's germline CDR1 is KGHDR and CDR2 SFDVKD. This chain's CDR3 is CATSPAALRRGNGGFSGEQFF. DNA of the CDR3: TGTGCCACCAGCCCCGCCGCCCTGAGGAGAGGGAATGGTGGGTTCTCTGGTGAGCAGTTCTTC.

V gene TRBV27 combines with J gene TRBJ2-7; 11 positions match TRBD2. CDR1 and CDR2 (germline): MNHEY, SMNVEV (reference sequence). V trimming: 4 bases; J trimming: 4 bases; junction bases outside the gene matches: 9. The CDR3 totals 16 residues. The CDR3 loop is CASSSLTSGTGYEQYF. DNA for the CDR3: TGTGCCAGCAGTTCCCTGACTAGCGGGACGGGTTACGAGCAGTACTTC.

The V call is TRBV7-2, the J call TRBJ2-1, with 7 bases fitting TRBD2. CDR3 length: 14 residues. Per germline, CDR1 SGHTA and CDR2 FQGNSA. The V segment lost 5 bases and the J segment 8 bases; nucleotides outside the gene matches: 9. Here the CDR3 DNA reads TGTGCCAGCAGCGAGGACGCCGCGGGGGATGAGCAGTTCTTC. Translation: CASSEDAAGDEQFF. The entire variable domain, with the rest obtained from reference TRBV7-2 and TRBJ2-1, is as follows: GAGVSQSPSNKVTEKGKDVELRCDPISGHTALYWYRQSLGQGLEFLIYFQGNSAPDKSGLPSDRFSAERTGGSVSTLTIQRTQQEDSAVYLCASSEDAAGDEQFFGPGTRLTVL.

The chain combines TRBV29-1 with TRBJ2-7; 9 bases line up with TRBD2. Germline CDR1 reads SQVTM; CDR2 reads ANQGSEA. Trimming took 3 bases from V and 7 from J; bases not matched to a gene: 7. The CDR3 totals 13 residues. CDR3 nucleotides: TGCAGCGTTGACGGAGCGGGAGGAGGAGAGCAGTACTTC. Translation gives CSVDGAGGGEQYF.

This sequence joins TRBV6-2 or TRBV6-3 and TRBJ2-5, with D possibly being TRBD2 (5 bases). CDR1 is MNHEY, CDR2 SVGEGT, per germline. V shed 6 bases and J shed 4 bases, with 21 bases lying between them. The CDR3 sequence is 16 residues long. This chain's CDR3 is CASSNEGSPVGETQYF. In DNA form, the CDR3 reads TGTGCCAGCAGCAACGAGGGCTCTCCAGTAGGAGAGACCCAGTACTTC.

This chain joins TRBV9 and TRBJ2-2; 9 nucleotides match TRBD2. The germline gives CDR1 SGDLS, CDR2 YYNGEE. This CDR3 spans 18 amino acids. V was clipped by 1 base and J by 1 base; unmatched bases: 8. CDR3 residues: CASSVSLLAGRNTGELFF. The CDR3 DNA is TGTGCCAGCAGCGTAAGCCTGCTAGCGGGACGGAACACCGGGGAGCTGTTTTTT.

CDR3 DNA sequence: TGTGCCAGCAGCTTACGGGGCGGGAGGGCCAAAAACATTCAGTACTTC. As protein: CASSLRGGRAKNIQYF. The V and J genes are TRBV11-2 and TRBJ2-4; 8 bases agree with TRBD2. This CDR3 contains 16 residues. The junction had 4 bases not matched to a gene; V was cut back by 2 bases and J by 1 base. Germline V CDR1 and CDR2: SGHAT, FQNNGV. Supplemented by reference TRBV11-2 and TRBJ2-4, the full variable domain reads EAGVAQSPRYKIIEKRQSVAFWCNPISGHATLYWYQQILGQGPKLLIQFQNNGVVDDSQLPKDRFSAERLKGVDSTLKIQPAKLEDSAVYLCASSLRGGRAKNIQYFGAGTRLSVL.

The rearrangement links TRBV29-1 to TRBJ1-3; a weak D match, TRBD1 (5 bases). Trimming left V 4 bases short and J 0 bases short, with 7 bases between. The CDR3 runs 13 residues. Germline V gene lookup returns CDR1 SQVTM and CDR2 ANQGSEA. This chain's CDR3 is CSVGQHSGNTIYF. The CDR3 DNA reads TGCAGCGTTGGACAGCACTCTGGAAACACCATATATTTT.

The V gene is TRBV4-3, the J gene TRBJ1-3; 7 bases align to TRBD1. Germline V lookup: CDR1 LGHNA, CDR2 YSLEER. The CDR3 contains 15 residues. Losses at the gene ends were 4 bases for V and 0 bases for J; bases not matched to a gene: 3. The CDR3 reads CASSPTGSSGNTIYF. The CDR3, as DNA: TGCGCCAGCAGCCCGACAGGGTCCTCTGGAAACACCATATATTTT.

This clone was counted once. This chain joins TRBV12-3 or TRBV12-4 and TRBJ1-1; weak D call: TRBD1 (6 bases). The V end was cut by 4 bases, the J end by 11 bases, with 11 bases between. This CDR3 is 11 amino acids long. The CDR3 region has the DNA TGTGCCAGCAGTTATAACAGGGCTGCTTTCTTT. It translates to CASSYNRAAFF.

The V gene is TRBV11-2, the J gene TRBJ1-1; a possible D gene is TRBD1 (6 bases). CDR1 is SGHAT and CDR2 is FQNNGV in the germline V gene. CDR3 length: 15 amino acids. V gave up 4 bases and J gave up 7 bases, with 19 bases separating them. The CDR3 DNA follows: TGTGCCAGCAGCTCAAACTCGAGGGGGAGGGGTGAAGCTTTCTTT. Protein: CASSSNSRGRGEAFF.

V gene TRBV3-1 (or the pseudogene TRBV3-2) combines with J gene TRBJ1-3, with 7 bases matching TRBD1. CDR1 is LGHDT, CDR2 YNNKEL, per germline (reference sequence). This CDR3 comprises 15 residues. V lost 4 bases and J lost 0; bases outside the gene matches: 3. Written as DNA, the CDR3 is TGTGCCAGCAGCCGGACAGGAAACTCTGGAAACACCATATATTTT. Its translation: CASSRTGNSGNTIYF.

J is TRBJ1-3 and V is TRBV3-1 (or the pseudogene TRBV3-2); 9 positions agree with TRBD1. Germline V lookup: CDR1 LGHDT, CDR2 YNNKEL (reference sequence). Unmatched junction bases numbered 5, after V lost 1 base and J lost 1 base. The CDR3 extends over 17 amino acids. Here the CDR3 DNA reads TGTGCCAGCAGCCAAGTAGGGACAGGGAGTTCTGGAAACACCATATATTTT. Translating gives CASSQVGTGSSGNTIYF.

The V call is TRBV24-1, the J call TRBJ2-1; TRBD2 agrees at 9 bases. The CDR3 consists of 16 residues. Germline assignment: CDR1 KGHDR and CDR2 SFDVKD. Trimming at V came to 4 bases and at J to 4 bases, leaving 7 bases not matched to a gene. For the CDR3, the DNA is TGTGCCACCAGTGACCCGACTAGCGGAAGGTACAATGAGCAGTTCTTC. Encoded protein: CATSDPTSGRYNEQFF.

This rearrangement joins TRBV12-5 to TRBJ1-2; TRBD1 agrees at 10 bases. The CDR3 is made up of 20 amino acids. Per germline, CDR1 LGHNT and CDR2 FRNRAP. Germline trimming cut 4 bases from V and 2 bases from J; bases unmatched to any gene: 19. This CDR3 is CASGSAPTGTGALHNYGYTF. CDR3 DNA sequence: TGTGCTAGTGGTTCCGCGCCCACTGGGACAGGGGCCCTCCACAACTATGGCTACACCTTC.

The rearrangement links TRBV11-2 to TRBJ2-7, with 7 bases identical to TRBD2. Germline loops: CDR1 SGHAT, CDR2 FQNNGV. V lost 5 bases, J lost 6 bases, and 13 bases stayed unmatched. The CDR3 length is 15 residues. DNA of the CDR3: TGTGCCAGCAGCACCCGGGGACTACCTCCGGGCGAGCAGTACTTC. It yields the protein CASSTRGLPPGEQYF.